What follows is one TCR beta chain and its context. The assay was immunoSEQ multiplex PCR, and TCRdb's table has in-frame clones only and misses some. The profile shows tens of thousands of clones, approximately 88% of them singletons. These data belong to a study of blood T cell repertoires in COVID-19. V dropped 6 bases and J dropped 4 bases, with 15 bases sitting between them. This CDR3 region has 14 residues. CDR1 and CDR2 from the germline V gene are SGHNT and YENEEA. The chain joins TRBV11-3 to TRBJ2-5, with D possibly being TRBD2 (6 bases). This receptor was obtained from a woman aged 80 or over with acute or convalescent COVID-19. Specimen: peripheral blood. As DNA, the CDR3 is TGTGCCAGCAGTCGGGGGAATCCCCCAGAGACCCAGTACTTC. Protein sequence: CASSRGNPPETQYF.